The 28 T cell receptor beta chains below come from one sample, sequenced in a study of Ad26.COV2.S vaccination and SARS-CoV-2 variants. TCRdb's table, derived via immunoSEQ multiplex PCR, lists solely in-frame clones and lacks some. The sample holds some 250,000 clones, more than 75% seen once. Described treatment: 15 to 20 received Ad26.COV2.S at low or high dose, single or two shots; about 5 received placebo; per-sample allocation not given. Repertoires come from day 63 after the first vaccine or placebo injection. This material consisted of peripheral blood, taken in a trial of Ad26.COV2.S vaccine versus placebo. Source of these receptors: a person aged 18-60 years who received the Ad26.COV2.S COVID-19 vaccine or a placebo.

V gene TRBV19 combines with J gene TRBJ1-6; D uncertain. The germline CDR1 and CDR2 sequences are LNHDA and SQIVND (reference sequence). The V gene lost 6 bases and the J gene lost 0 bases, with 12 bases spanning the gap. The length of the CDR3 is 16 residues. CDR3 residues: CASRGSPSSYNSPLHF. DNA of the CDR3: TGTGCCAGTAGGGGCAGCCCCAGCTCCTATAATTCACCCCTCCACTTT.

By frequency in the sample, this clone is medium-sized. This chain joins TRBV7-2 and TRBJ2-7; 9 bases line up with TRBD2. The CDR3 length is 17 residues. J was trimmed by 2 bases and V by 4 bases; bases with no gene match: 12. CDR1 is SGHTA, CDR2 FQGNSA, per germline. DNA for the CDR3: TGTGCCAGCAGCTCCTCAGCGGGGGGTCTCGGGCCCTACGAGCAGTACTTC. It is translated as CASSSSAGGLGPYEQYF.

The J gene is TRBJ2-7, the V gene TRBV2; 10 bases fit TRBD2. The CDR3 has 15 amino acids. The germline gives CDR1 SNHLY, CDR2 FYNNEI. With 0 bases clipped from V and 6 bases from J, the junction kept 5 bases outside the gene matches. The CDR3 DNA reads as TGTGCCAGCAGTGAAGCGCTAGCGGGAGTCTCCGAGCAGTACTTC. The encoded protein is CASSEALAGVSEQYF.

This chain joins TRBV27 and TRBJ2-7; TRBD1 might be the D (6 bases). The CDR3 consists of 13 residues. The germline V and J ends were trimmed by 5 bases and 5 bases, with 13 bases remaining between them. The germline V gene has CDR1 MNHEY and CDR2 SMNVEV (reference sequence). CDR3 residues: CASSLLDRNEQYF. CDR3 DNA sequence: TGTGCCAGCAGTCTCCTCGACAGGAACGAGCAGTACTTC.

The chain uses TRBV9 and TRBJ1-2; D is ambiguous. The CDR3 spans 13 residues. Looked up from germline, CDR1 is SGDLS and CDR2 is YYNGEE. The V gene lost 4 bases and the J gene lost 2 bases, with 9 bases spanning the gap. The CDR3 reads CASSPTENYGYTF. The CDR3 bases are TGTGCCAGCAGCCCCACAGAGAACTATGGCTACACCTTC.

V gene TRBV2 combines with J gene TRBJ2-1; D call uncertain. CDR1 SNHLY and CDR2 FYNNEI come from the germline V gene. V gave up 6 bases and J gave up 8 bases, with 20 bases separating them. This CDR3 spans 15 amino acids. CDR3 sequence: CASSQADLGYDEQFF. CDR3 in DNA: TGTGCCAGCAGCCAGGCCGATCTGGGATACGATGAGCAGTTCTTC.

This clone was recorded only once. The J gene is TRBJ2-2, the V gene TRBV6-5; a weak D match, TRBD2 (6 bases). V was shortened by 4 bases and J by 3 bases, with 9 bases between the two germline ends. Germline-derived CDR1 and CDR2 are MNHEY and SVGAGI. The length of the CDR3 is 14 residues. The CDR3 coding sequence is TGTGCCAGCAGTTTCTGGGGGGACACCGGGGAGCTGTTTTTT. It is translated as CASSFWGDTGELFF.

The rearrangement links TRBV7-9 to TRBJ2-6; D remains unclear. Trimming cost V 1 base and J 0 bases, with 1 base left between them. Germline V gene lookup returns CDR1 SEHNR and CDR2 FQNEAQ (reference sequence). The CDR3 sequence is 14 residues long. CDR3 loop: CASSLDSGANVLTF. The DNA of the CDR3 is TGTGCCAGCAGCTTAGACTCTGGGGCCAACGTCCTGACTTTC.

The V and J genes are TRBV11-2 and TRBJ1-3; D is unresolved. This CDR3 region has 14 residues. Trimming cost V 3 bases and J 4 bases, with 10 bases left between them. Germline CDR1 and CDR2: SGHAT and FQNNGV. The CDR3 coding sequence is TGTGCCAGCAGCTTCACGACCTCGGGAAACACCATATATTTT. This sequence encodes CASSFTTSGNTIYF.

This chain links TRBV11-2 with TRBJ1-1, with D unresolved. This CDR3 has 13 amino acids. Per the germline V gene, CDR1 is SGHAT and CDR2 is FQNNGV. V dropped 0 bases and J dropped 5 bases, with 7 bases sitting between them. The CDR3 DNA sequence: TGTGCCAGCAGCTTAGAGGCTTTAACTGAAGCTTTCTTT. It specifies CASSLEALTEAFF.

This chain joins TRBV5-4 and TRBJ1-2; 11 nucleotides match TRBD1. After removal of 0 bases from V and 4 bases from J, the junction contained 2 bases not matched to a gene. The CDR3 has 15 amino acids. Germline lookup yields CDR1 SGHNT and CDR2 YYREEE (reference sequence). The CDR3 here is CASSLGTGGAYGYTF. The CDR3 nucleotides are TGTGCCAGCAGCTTGGGGACAGGGGGCGCCTATGGCTACACCTTC.

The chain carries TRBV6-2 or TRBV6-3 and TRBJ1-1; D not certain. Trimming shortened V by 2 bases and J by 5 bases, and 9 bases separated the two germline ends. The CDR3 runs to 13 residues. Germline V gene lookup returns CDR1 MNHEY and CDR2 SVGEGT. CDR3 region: CASSYEWDTEAFF. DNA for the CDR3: TGTGCCAGCAGTTACGAATGGGATACTGAAGCTTTCTTT.

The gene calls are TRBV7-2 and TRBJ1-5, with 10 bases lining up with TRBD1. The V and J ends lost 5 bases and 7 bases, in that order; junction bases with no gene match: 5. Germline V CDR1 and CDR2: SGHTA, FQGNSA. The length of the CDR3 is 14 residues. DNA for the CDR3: TGTGCCAGCAGCGACCGGGACAGGGGCCAGCCCCAGCATTTT. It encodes CASSDRDRGQPQHF. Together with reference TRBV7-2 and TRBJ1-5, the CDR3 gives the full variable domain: GAGVSQSPSNKVTEKGKDVELRCDPISGHTALYWYRQSLGQGLEFLIYFQGNSAPDKSGLPSDRFSAERTGGSVSTLTIQRTQQEDSAVYLCASSDRDRGQPQHFGDGTRLSIL.

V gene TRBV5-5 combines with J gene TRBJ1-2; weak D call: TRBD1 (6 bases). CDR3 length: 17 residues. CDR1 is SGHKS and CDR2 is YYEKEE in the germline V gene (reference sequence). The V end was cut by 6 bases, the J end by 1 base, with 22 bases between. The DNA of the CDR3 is TGTGCCAGCATTGATCCGGGGGCAAAAGGGAATAACTATGGCTACACCTTC. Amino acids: CASIDPGAKGNNYGYTF.

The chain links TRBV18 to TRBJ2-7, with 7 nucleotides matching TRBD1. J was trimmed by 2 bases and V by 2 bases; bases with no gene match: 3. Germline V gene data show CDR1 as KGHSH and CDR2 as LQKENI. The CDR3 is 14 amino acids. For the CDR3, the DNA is TGTGCCAGCTCACCATGGGGACAGACCTACGAGCAGTACTTC. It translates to CASSPWGQTYEQYF.

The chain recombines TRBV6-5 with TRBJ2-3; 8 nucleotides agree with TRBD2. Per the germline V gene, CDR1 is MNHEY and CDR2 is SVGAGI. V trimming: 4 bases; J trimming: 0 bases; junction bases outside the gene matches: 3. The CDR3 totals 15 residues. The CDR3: CASSSPSGSTDTQYF. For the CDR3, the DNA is TGTGCCAGCAGTTCCCCTAGCGGGAGCACAGATACGCAGTATTTT.

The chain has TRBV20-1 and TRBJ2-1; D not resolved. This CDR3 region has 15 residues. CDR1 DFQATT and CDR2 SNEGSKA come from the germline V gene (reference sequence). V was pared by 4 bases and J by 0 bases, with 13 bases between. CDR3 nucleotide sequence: TGCAGTGCTATTGACTTGTCTAGCTCCTACAATGAGCAGTTCTTC. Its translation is CSAIDLSSSYNEQFF.

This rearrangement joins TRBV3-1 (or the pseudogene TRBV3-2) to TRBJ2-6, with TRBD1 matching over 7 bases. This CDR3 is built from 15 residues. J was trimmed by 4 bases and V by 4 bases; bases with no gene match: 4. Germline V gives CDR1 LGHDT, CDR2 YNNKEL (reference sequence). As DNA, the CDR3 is TGTGCCAGCAGCCCAGGGGGTGTGGGGGCCAACGTCCTGACTTTC. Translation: CASSPGGVGANVLTF.

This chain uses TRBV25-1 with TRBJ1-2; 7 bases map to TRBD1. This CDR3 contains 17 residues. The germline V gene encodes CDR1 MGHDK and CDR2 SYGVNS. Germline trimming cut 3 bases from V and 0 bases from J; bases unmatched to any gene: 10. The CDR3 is CASSDSVRQGANYGYTF. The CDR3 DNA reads TGTGCCAGCAGTGACTCAGTCCGACAGGGAGCTAACTATGGCTACACCTTC.

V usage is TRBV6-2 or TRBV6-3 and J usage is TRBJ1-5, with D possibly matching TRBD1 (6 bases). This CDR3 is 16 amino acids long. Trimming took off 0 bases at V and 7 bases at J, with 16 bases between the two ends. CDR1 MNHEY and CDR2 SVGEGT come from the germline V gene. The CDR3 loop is CASSYSGPQGHQPQHF. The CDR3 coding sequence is TGTGCCAGCAGTTACTCGGGGCCACAGGGACACCAGCCCCAGCATTTT.

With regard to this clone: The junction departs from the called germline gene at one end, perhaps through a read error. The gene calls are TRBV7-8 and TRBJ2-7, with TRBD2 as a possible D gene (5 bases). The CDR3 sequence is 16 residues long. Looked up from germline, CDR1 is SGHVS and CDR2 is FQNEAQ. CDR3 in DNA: TGTGCCAGCAGCGCCTGGGGAAGCGGAAGCTCCCACGAGCAGTACTTC. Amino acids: CASSAWGSGSSHEQYF.

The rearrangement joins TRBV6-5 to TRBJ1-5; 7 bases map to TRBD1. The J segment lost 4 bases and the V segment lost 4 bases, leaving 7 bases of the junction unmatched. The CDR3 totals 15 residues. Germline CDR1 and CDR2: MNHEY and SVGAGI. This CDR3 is CASSFARGLNQPQHF. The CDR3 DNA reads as TGTGCCAGCAGTTTTGCGAGGGGGCTTAATCAGCCCCAGCATTTT.

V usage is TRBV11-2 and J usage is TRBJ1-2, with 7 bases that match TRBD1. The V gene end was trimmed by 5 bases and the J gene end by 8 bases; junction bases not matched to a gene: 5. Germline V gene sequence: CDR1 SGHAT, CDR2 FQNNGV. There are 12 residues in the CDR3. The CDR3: CASSPQGVGYTF. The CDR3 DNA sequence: TGTGCCAGCAGCCCCCAGGGGGTGGGCTACACCTTC.

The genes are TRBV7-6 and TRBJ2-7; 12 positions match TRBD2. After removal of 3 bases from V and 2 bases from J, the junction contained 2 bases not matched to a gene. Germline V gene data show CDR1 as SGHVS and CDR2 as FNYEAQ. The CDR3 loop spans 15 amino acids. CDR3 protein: CASSLTSGGTYEQYF. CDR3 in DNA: TGTGCCAGCAGCTTGACTAGCGGGGGCACCTACGAGCAGTACTTC.

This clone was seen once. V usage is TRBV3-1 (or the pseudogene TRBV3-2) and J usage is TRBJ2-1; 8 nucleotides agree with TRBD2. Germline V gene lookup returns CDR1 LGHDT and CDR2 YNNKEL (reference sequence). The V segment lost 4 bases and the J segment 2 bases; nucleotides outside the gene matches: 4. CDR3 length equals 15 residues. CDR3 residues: CASSLSGTPYNEQFF. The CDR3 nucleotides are TGTGCCAGCAGCCTTAGCGGGACCCCCTACAATGAGCAGTTCTTC.

CDR3 region: CASSLDRGPWEQYF. The CDR3 nucleotides are TGTGCCAGCAGCTTAGACAGGGGTCCTTGGGAGCAGTACTTC. The rearrangement uses TRBV7-9 and TRBJ2-7; 7 bases align to TRBD1. CDR3 length equals 14 residues. Unmatched junction bases numbered 7, after V lost 1 base and J lost 7 bases. Germline assignment: CDR1 SEHNR and CDR2 FQNEAQ (reference sequence).

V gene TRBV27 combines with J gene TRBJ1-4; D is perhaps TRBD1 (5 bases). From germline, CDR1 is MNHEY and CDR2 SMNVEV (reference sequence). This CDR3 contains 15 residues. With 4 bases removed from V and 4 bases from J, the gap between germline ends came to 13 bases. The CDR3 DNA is TGTGCCAGCAGTTCACTCGGGACTCGTAATGAAAAACTGTTTTTT. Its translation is CASSSLGTRNEKLFF.

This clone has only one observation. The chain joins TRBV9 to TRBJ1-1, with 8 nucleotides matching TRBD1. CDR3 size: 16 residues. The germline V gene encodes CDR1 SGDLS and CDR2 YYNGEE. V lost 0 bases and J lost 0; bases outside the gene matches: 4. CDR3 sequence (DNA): TGTGCCAGCAGCGTAGGAGGGGGACAGGTGAACACTGAAGCTTTCTTT. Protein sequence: CASSVGGGQVNTEAFF.